One T cell receptor (beta chain) is described in this entry. Its antigen is undetermined. CDR1 is SGHTA and CDR2 is FQGNSA in the germline V gene. J lost 3 bases, V lost 6 bases, and 7 bases had no gene match. The CDR3 runs to 14 residues. Clones were sequenced by immunoSEQ multiplex PCR, and TCRdb holds only the in-frame ones, with some missing. Here the sample spans about 85,000 clones, around 91% being singletons. This sample is part of a study of identifying expanded T cells in peripheral blood. The study's findings and limits: Variance in clone template counts between approximately 2-week samples significantly increased with total template count across all healthy donors. Approximately 1.1 clones differed between technical replicates, versus around 15 and 19 over time.

Collection occurred without any documented infections or immune events in donors. This receptor was identified in a person aged 18 to 75 in good health. Sequencing was carried out using blood. The gene calls are TRBV7-2 and TRBJ2-7; 8 positions agree with TRBD1. The CDR3 coding sequence is TGTGCCAGCAGACCGGACAGGGATATCTACGAGCAGTACTTC. It is translated as CASRPDRDIYEQYF.